A single sample gave rise to the 11 T cell receptor beta chains below, sequenced in a study of shared clonotypes between healthy human individuals. Libraries were prepared by immunoSEQ multiplex PCR; TCRdb keeps only in-frame clonotypes and omits some of them. The table shows millions of clones, with 95% occurring only once. The sample was naive CD4+ T cells sorted from blood. Indicated subset: CD45RA+ positively selected. Every receptor here comes from a man aged 18 to 35 in good health.

This chain uses TRBV5-1 with TRBJ1-1, with 10 positions matching TRBD1. The CDR3 covers 16 residues. J gave up 0 bases and V 4 bases, and 6 bases lay outside the gene matches. Germline V gives CDR1 SGHRS, CDR2 YFSETQ. The CDR3, as DNA: TGCGCCAGCAGCCCGGGACAGGGGACGTTGAACACTGAAGCTTTCTTT. The encoded protein is CASSPGQGTLNTEAFF.

The chain couples TRBV2 to TRBJ2-5; D not certain. CDR3 size: 14 residues. Germline loops: CDR1 SNHLY, CDR2 FYNNEI. V lost 2 bases and J 5 bases, leaving 12 bases between the germline ends. The CDR3 reads CASSESGLGETQYF. CDR3 coding DNA: TGTGCCAGCAGTGAATCGGGCCTCGGGGAGACCCAGTACTTC.

The table lists this clone with a count of one. The rearrangement uses TRBV20-1 and TRBJ1-1; possible D gene TRBD1, 5 bases. Germline V gives CDR1 DFQATT, CDR2 SNEGSKA (reference sequence). The CDR3 extends over 11 amino acids. With 3 bases removed from V and 6 bases from J, the gap between germline ends came to 8 bases. In DNA form, the CDR3 reads TGCAGTGCTAGGAGGGGTGCTGAAGCTTTCTTT. Amino acids: CSARRGAEAFF.

Worth noting for this clone: The sample contains more than one DNA sequence encoding this CDR3. The J gene is TRBJ1-4, the V gene TRBV18; D may be TRBD1 (5 bases). The CDR3 extends over 14 amino acids. Looked up from germline, CDR1 is KGHSH and CDR2 is LQKENI. The ends were cut back, 3 bases at V and 6 bases at J, with 11 bases in the middle. The CDR3 here is CASSPSGGDEKLFF. DNA of the CDR3: TGTGCCAGCTCACCCTCGGGGGGGGATGAAAAACTGTTTTTT.

To note about this clone: The germline gene is not matched at one end of the junction; a read error may be the cause. The V and J genes are TRBV7-7 and TRBJ2-2; unclear D gene. The CDR3 length is 14 residues. Germline V CDR1 and CDR2: SSHAT, FNYEAQ (reference sequence). The CDR3 DNA reads TGTGCTAGCAGCTTAACCCCGAACACCGGGGAGCTGTTTTTT. Translation: CASSLTPNTGELFF.

J is TRBJ2-2 and V is TRBV9; D unclear. The V gene lost 3 bases and the J gene lost 2 bases, with 8 bases spanning the gap. Germline V gene sequence: CDR1 SGDLS, CDR2 YYNGEE. CDR3 length: 14 residues. CDR3 bases: TGTGCCAGCAGCGCCGCAAGCAACACCGGGGAGCTGTTTTTT. This translates into CASSAASNTGELFF.

The J gene is TRBJ1-6, the V gene TRBV2; 8 nucleotides agree with TRBD1. Germline V gene data show CDR1 as SNHLY and CDR2 as FYNNEI. V dropped 6 bases and J dropped 8; count of bases not matched to a gene: 6. CDR3 length equals 14 residues. In nucleotides, the CDR3 is TGTGCCAGCAGCGGACAGGGCCCCTATTCACCCCTCCACTTT. This encodes CASSGQGPYSPLHF.

Turning to this clone: With a much larger clone just one base away, this may be a read error. This chain links TRBV9 with TRBJ2-3, with unresolved D. CDR3 length equals 11 residues. Germline V CDR1 and CDR2: SGDLS, YYNGEE. The V and J ends lost 4 bases and 2 bases respectively, with 2 bases between them. CDR3 nucleotides: TGTGCCAGCAGCTTCACAGATACGCAGTATTTT. Protein sequence: CASSFTDTQYF.

The chain recombines TRBV5-1 with TRBJ1-1; unclear D gene. Germline assignment: CDR1 SGHRS and CDR2 YFSETQ. Trimming stripped 0 bases from V and 5 bases from J, with 11 bases between. The CDR3 spans 14 residues. CDR3 bases: TGCGCCAGCAGCTTGGGTTATTTGGAAACTGAAGCTTTCTTT. Its protein product is CASSLGYLETEAFF.

The chain links TRBV6-6 to TRBJ1-5; D not resolved. Per the germline V gene, CDR1 is MNHNY and CDR2 is SVGAGI (reference sequence). Trimming removed 5 bases at V and 11 bases at J, with 10 bases between. This CDR3 is built from 11 residues. The CDR3, as DNA: TGTGCCAGCAGTACTGAATTGTCCCAGCATTTT. It yields the protein CASSTELSQHF.

The chain uses TRBV7-3 and TRBJ2-2, with 10 positions matching TRBD1. CDR1 and CDR2 (germline): SGHTA, FQGTGA. The CDR3 runs to 17 residues. Trimming at V came to 5 bases and at J to 8 bases, leaving 14 bases not matched to a gene. The CDR3 protein is CASSPSGDRGRGGELFF. The CDR3 DNA follows: TGTGCCAGCAGCCCGAGCGGAGACAGGGGGCGAGGGGGGGAGCTGTTTTTT.